This T cell receptor beta chain appears in the sequencing data of a study of cytomegalovirus exposure and HLA in healthy donors. As for the study in general: Roughly 180 million T cells yielded 120 million or so unique TCR beta sequences, as an earlier analysis found. General study results and limits: A later look showed TCR association rates differing by HLA locus, highest for DRB1 and lowest for HLA-C. Cytomegalovirus association was assigned to approximately 160 TCR beta chains.

This clone occurred a few times. Its specificity is not known. The PCR used 60 Vbeta and 13 Jbeta primers. Assay: immunoSEQ multiplex PCR; the TCRdb copy retains only in-frame clones and omits some. Found here are 150,000 to 200,000 clones, over 80% of them singletons; the top ten hold around 1.4%. Sequencing used PBMCs. This sequence was found in a girl aged 10 to 17 in good health and CMV-seropositive.

CDR3 amino acids: CASSQVYGSSYNEQFF. The CDR3 DNA sequence: TGCGCCAGCAGCCAAGTCTATGGTAGCTCCTACAATGAGCAGTTCTTC. The rearrangement links TRBV4-1 to TRBJ2-1; the D is unclear. CDR1 is MGHRA and CDR2 is YSYEKL in the germline V gene. V was trimmed by 1 base and J by 0 bases, leaving 10 bases between them. The CDR3 consists of 16 residues.